There are many counts of the clone carrying this T cell receptor (beta chain). What it binds is not known. The iRepertoire nested amplicon-rescue multiplex PCR amplified TCR alpha and beta CDR3s from RNA. Input was roughly 100-450 ng of tissue mRNA or PBMC total RNA. TCRdb re-derived calls from the multiplex PCR reads in MiXCR, one entry per CDR3 protein. The profile shows about 190,000 distinct CDR3 sequences, 32% of them singletons. The sample comes from a study of glioma-infiltrating T cells. Study-wide results and limits: CDR3 overlap between tissue and blood was very small. Gliomas, especially low-grade, showed above-expected tissue-blood divergence; non-neoplastic patients showed below.

Sequencing was performed on glioma tissue, nonneoplastic brain tissue, or PBMCs (not recorded which). The TCR originated in a human donor with low-grade glioma or glioblastoma, undergoing nonglioma brain surgery, or in good health (not recorded which).

The CDR3 nucleotides are TGTGCCAGCAGCTCTGCTAGCGGGACAGAAGGAGATACGCAGTATTTT. This translates into CASSSASGTEGDTQYF. The chain has TRBV7-2 and TRBJ2-3, with 9 bases identical to TRBD2. This CDR3 spans 16 amino acids. The V gene end was trimmed by 4 bases and the J gene end by 5 bases; junction bases not matched to a gene: 10. The germline V gene has CDR1 SGHTA and CDR2 FQGNSA.